This TCR beta chain was captured in a study of blood T cell repertoires in COVID-19. Across the whole study: Samples came from the United States, Italy and Spain, spanning acute and convalescent COVID-19. T cells, B-cell-depleted T cells, or PBMCs supplied cDNA or gDNA.

Clones were read by immunoSEQ multiplex PCR, and TCRdb kept only the in-frame ones, dropping some. The repertoire has a few hundred thousand clones, 85% of them found once; the top ten carry 3% to 4.5%. This CDR3 is 15 amino acids long. CDR1 is SGHRS and CDR2 is YFSETQ in the germline V gene. Trimming at V came to 3 bases and at J to 3 bases, leaving 7 bases not matched to a gene. The sample taken for sequencing was peripheral blood. This TCR was recovered from a woman under 30 with acute or convalescent COVID-19. The chain uses TRBV5-1 and TRBJ2-3, with 7 positions matching TRBD1. The CDR3 nucleotides are TGCGCCAGCAGCTCTACAGGGGTTGGTACAGATACGCAGTATTTT. Translating it yields CASSSTGVGTDTQYF.